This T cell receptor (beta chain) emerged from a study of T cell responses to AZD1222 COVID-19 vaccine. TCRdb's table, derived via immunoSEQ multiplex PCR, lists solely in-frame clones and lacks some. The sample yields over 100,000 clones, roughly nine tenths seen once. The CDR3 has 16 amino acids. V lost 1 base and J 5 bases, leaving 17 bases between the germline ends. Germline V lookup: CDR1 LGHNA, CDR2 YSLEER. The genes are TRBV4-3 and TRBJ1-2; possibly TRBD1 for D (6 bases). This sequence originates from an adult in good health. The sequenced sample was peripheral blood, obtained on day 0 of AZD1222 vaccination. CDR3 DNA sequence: TGCGCCAGCAGCCAAGCTCTACAGGGTGTAGGATATGGCTACACCTTC. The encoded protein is CASSQALQGVGYGYTF.